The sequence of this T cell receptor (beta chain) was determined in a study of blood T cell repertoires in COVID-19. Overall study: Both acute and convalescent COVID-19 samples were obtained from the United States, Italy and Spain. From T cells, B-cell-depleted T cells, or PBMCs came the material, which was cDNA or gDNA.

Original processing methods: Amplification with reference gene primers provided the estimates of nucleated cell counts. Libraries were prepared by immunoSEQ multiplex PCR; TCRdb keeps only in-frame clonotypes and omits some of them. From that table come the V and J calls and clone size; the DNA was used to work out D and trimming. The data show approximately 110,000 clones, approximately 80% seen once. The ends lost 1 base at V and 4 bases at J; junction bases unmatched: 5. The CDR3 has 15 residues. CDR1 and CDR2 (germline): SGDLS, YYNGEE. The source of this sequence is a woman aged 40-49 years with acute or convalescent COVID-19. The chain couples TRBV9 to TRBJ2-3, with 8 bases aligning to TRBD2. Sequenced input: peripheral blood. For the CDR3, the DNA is TGTGCCAGCAGCGTAACGGGGGGGCCTGCAGATACGCAGTATTTT. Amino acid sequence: CASSVTGGPADTQYF.